The following is a T cell receptor beta chain sequence with its context. V gave up 0 bases and J gave up 4 bases, with 6 bases separating them. Germline loops: CDR1 SGHDN, CDR2 FVKESK. The CDR3 is 13 residues long. The record originates from a study of blood T cell repertoires in COVID-19. At the level of the study: The analysed material was cDNA or gDNA that came from T cells, B-cell-depleted T cells, or PBMCs.

Profiling relied on immunoSEQ multiplex PCR, and the TCRdb table lists in-frame clones only, not all of them. This sample yields roughly 98,000 clones, of which 82% are seen a single time; approximately 11% belongs to the top ten. This clonotype was sampled from a man aged 70 or older with active or convalescent COVID-19. Sequencing was done on a sample of peripheral blood. The chain couples TRBV14 to TRBJ1-2, with D unresolved. The CDR3, as DNA: TGTGCCAGCAGCCAAGACAGAGGCTATGGCTACACCTTC. This codes for CASSQDRGYGYTF.